The 14 T cell receptor beta chains listed next were all sequenced from one sample in a study of blood T cell repertoires in COVID-19. The method was immunoSEQ multiplex PCR; TCRdb's version includes in-frame clones alone and lacks a portion of them. Here the sample spans about 300,000 clones, around 92% being singletons. Sequences were obtained from peripheral blood. All receptors derive from a woman younger than 45 with COVID-19, enrolled during active disease.

The chain combines TRBV18 with TRBJ2-3, with D perhaps TRBD1 or TRBD2 (10 bases each). From germline, CDR1 is KGHSH and CDR2 LQKENI. This CDR3 contains 20 residues. V lost 1 base, J lost 2 bases, and 25 bases lay in between. CDR3 in DNA: TGTGCCAGCTCACCACGGGGACAGGGGCCTACTAGCGGGGACACAGATACGCAGTATTTT. This sequence encodes CASSPRGQGPTSGDTDTQYF.

With regard to this clone: This same CDR3 is encoded by further DNA sequences in the sample. V usage is TRBV9 and J usage is TRBJ2-1; the match to TRBD2 covers 9 bases. The V and J ends lost 0 bases and 2 bases, in that order; junction bases with no gene match: 0. Germline V gene lookup returns CDR1 SGDLS and CDR2 YYNGEE. The CDR3 has 15 residues. The CDR3 protein is CASSVGGGAYNEQFF. The CDR3 DNA reads as TGTGCCAGCAGCGTAGGCGGGGGGGCCTACAATGAGCAGTTCTTC.

This chain links TRBV6-6 with TRBJ1-1, with 9 positions matching TRBD1. The V gene end was trimmed by 2 bases and the J gene end by 4 bases; junction bases not matched to a gene: 8. The length of the CDR3 is 16 residues. Germline loops: CDR1 MNHNY, CDR2 SVGAGI (reference sequence). CDR3 sequence (DNA): TGTGCCAGCAGTTACGCCAACAGGGGGCGCGGCACTGAAGCTTTCTTT. Translating it yields CASSYANRGRGTEAFF.

The chain couples TRBV6-5 to TRBJ2-2; D is unresolved. The length of the CDR3 is 13 residues. Trimming left V 0 bases short and J 6 bases short, with 5 bases between. From germline, CDR1 is MNHEY and CDR2 SVGAGI. The CDR3 sequence: CASSYSLAGELFF. For the CDR3, the DNA is TGTGCCAGCAGTTACTCCCTTGCCGGGGAGCTGTTTTTT.

The chain carries TRBV2 and TRBJ2-7, with 9 bases that match TRBD2. CDR1 and CDR2 from the germline V gene are SNHLY and FYNNEI. CDR3 length: 15 amino acids. Trimming cost V 3 bases and J 6 bases; bases outside gene matches: 9. The CDR3 reads CASSESAGGQAEQYF. DNA for the CDR3: TGTGCCAGCAGTGAGAGCGCGGGGGGGCAGGCCGAGCAGTACTTC.

The chain carries TRBV25-1 and TRBJ1-3; a possible D gene is TRBD1 (5 bases). This CDR3 spans 14 amino acids. From germline, CDR1 is MGHDK and CDR2 SYGVNS. Trimming stripped 7 bases from V and 0 bases from J, with 10 bases between. The CDR3 DNA reads TGTGCCAGCAAAGGACAAGACTCTGGAAACACCATATATTTT. Its protein product is CASKGQDSGNTIYF.

The chain links TRBV12-3 or TRBV12-4 to TRBJ1-6; D gene uncertain. This CDR3 has 13 amino acids. V gave up 7 bases and J gave up 6 bases, with 10 bases separating them. The CDR3 nucleotides read TGTGCCAGCACAAAACAGAGTAATTCACCCCTCCACTTT. Translated, it gives CASTKQSNSPLHF.

The chain recombines TRBV7-7 with TRBJ1-2; D uncertain. Looked up from germline, CDR1 is SSHAT and CDR2 is FNYEAQ (reference sequence). Trimming removed 5 bases at V and 4 bases at J, with 20 bases between. This CDR3 is 16 amino acids long. Here the CDR3 DNA reads TGTGCCAGCAGCCAACTGCCCGCGGCTAAGGCCTATGGCTACACCTTC. Protein product: CASSQLPAAKAYGYTF. The full variable domain, rest sourced from reference TRBV7-7 and TRBJ1-2, is GAGVSQSPRYKVTKRGQDVTLRCDPISSHATLYWYQQALGQGPEFLTYFNYEAQPDKSGLPSDRFSAERPEGSISTLTIQRTEQRDSAMYRCASSQLPAAKAYGYTFGSGTRLTVV.

The J gene is TRBJ1-3, the V gene TRBV10-3; D is undetermined. The CDR3 is made up of 15 amino acids. V lost 10 bases and J lost 4, with 20 bases in between. Germline V CDR1 and CDR2: ENHRY, SYGVKD. CDR3 sequence: CATQALDRLGNTIYF. CDR3 coding DNA: TGTGCCACTCAAGCCCTAGACCGACTCGGAAACACCATATATTTT.

This CDR3 is CASRTGVNGELFF. The CDR3 DNA reads as TGTGCCAGCAGGACAGGGGTTAACGGGGAGCTGTTTTTT. The chain employs TRBV7-2 and TRBJ2-2; TRBD1 matches 8 bases. CDR1 and CDR2 from the germline V gene are SGHTA and FQGNSA. V lost 6 bases and J lost 7; bases outside the gene matches: 4. The CDR3 contains 13 residues.

This clone was seen only a few times. The chain uses TRBV6-6 and TRBJ1-1; TRBD1 agrees at 8 bases. The CDR3 is made up of 13 amino acids. V was pared by 10 bases and J by 4 bases, with 8 bases of the junction left unmatched. Germline V gives CDR1 MNHNY, CDR2 SVGAGI (reference sequence). This CDR3 is CATQTTGGTEAFF. In DNA form, the CDR3 reads TGTGCCACCCAGACTACAGGGGGCACTGAAGCTTTCTTT.

This clone was picked up one time. CDR3 DNA sequence: TGTGCCCTTGGGTACAGGGGCGATAATTACGAGCAGTACGTC. Its protein is CALGYRGDNYEQYV. J is TRBJ2-7 and V is TRBV3-1 (or the pseudogene TRBV3-2); 7 bases line up with TRBD1. Unmatched junction bases numbered 14, after V lost 11 bases and J lost 4 bases. The CDR3 extends over 14 amino acids. Germline loops: CDR1 LGHDT, CDR2 YNNKEL (reference sequence).

This chain links TRBV28 with TRBJ1-2, with D maybe TRBD1 (5 bases). Germline CDR1 reads MDHEN; CDR2 reads SYDVKM. Trimming stripped 7 bases from V and 8 bases from J, with 20 bases between. The CDR3 contains 14 residues. In DNA, the CDR3 is TGTGCCAGCACTAATGACAGAGAGTTACTGGGCTACACCTTC. Residues: CASTNDRELLGYTF.

V usage is TRBV9 and J usage is TRBJ2-5; D ambiguous. The CDR3 is 15 residues long. The germline CDR1 and CDR2 sequences are SGDLS and YYNGEE. V shed 0 bases and J shed 3 bases, with 12 bases lying between them. The CDR3 nucleotides are TGTGCCAGCAGCGTAGATGGGCCCGGTAAAGAGACCCAGTACTTC. Amino acids: CASSVDGPGKETQYF.